This record covers a single T cell receptor (beta chain). TCRdb reprocessed the 5' RACE reads and reports one entry per CDR3 protein, with no DNA. The repertoire table contains approximately 150,000 distinct CDR3 sequences. The sample comes from a study of monozygotic twins with inflammatory bowel disease. CDR1 and CDR2 (germline): KGHSH, LQKENI. The CDR3 is 18 amino acids. The chain couples TRBV18 to TRBJ2-3; TCRdb's D gene call, TRBD1, goes unchecked for lack of DNA. This sequence was found in a human donor with ulcerative colitis or Crohn's disease, or a healthy co-twin of an affected twin (not recorded which). The sequencing input was blood. CDR3 residues: CASSPPSVSGGETDTQYF.